Listed below are T cell receptor beta chains from one sample, sequenced in a study of CD8 T cell repertoires and HIV-1 epitope variants. Only in-frame clones appear in the TCRdb table, and some are missing; sequencing was by immunoSEQ multiplex PCR. The table has roughly 100,000 clones, roughly 77% seen once; the top ten hold more than 25%. The material sequenced was uncultured baseline CD8+ T cells from peripheral blood mononuclear cells (PBMCs). The receptors here all came from a male donor with HIV. CDR3s include the opening cysteine and the closing phenylalanine or tryptophan. A D gene is named only where the DNA matches it firmly. The size of a clone is reported for some rows only, either as once, few or many, or as a class for expanded clones.

V gene: TRBV7-3
D gene: -
clone size: -
CDR3 length: 12
J gene: TRBJ2-5
CDR3 protein: CASSLTGGTQYF
CDR3 DNA: TGTGCCAGCAGCTTAACCGGTGGGACCCAGTACTTC

V gene: TRBV29-1
D gene: TRBD1
clone size: -
CDR3 length: 14
J gene: TRBJ1-4
CDR3 protein: CSVRYGTGHEKLFF
CDR3 DNA: TGCAGCGTGAGGTATGGGACAGGGCATGAAAAACTGTTTTTT

V gene: TRBV15
D gene: -
clone size: -
CDR3 length: 13
J gene: TRBJ1-4
CDR3 protein: CATSRRVNEKLFF
CDR3 DNA: TGTGCCACCAGCAGGCGAGTTAATGAAAAACTGTTTTTT

V gene: TRBV6-1
D gene: -
clone size: -
CDR3 length: 14
J gene: TRBJ1-2
CDR3 protein: CASSEGVQGWGYTF
CDR3 DNA: TGTGCCAGCAGTGAGGGGGTACAGGGTTGGGGCTACACCTTC

V gene: TRBV6-5
D gene: TRBD2
clone size: -
CDR3 length: 13
J gene: TRBJ2-4
CDR3 protein: CASSVGRENIQYF
CDR3 DNA: TGTGCCAGCAGTGTAGGGAGGGAAAACATTCAGTACTTC

V gene: TRBV29-1
D gene: -
clone size: once
CDR3 length: 12
J gene: TRBJ2-1
CDR3 protein: CSVEEGANEQFF
CDR3 DNA: TGCAGCGTTGAAGAAGGAGCGAATGAGCAGTTCTTC

V gene: TRBV7-2
D gene: TRBD2
clone size: -
CDR3 length: 15
J gene: TRBJ2-7
CDR3 protein: CASSQWYGGGYEQYF
CDR3 DNA: TGTGCCAGCAGCCAGTGGTACGGCGGGGGTTACGAGCAGTACTTC

V gene: TRBV28
D gene: TRBD1
clone size: few
CDR3 length: 13
J gene: TRBJ2-7
CDR3 protein: CASSSRDRVEQYF
CDR3 DNA: TGTGCCAGCAGTTCCCGGGACAGGGTCGAGCAGTACTTC

V gene: TRBV2
D gene: -
clone size: -
CDR3 length: 12
J gene: TRBJ2-5
CDR3 protein: CASSPNRETQYF
CDR3 DNA: TGTGCCAGCAGCCCTAATAGGGAGACCCAGTACTTC

V gene: TRBV19
D gene: -
clone size: -
CDR3 length: 11
J gene: TRBJ2-3
CDR3 protein: CASGSTDTQYF
CDR3 DNA: TGTGCCAGTGGAAGCACAGATACGCAGTATTTT

V gene: TRBV5-1
D gene: -
clone size: -
CDR3 length: 16
J gene: TRBJ1-1
CDR3 protein: CASSSRDTGMNTEAFF
CDR3 DNA: TGCGCCAGCAGCTCACGGGACACAGGAATGAACACTGAAGCTTTCTTT

V gene: TRBV5-8
D gene: -
clone size: many
CDR3 length: 13
J gene: TRBJ2-2
CDR3 protein: CASNLLNTGELFF
CDR3 DNA: TGTGCCAGCAATTTGCTAAACACCGGGGAGCTGTTTTTT